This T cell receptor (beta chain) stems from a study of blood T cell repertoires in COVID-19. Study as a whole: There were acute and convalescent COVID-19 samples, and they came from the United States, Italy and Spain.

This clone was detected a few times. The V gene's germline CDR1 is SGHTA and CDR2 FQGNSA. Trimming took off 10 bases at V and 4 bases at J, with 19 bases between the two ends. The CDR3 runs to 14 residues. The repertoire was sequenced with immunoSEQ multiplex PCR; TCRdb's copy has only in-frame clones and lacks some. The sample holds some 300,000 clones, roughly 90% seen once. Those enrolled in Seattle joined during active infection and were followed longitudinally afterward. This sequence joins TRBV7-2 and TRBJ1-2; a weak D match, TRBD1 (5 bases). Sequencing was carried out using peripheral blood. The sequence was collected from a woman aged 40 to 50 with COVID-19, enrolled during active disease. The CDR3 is CAIRQTDRVYGYTF. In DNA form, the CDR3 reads TGTGCCATCCGCCAGACCGACAGAGTCTATGGCTACACCTTC.